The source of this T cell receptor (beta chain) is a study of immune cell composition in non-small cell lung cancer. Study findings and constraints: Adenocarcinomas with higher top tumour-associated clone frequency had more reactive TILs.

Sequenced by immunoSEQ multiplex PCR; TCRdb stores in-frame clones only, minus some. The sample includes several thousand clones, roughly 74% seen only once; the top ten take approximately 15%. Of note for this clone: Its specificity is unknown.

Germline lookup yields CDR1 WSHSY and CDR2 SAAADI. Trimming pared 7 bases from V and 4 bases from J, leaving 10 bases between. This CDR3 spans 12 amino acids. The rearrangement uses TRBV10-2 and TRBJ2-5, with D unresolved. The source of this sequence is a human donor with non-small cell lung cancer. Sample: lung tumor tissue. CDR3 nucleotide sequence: TGCGCCAGCACCCCGGGTCGAGAGACCCAGTACTTC. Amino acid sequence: CASTPGRETQYF.